Described below is a single T cell receptor (beta chain) sequence and its context. The antigen is unknown. This CDR3 has 14 residues. Trimming removed 3 bases at V and 8 bases at J, with 14 bases between. The germline gives CDR1 MRHNA, CDR2 SNTAGT. This sample is drawn from a study of pediatric ulcerative colitis. Findings of the study overall: A couple of patients' blood samples yielded substantially fewer templates. Two rectal clonotypes were found only in ulcerative colitis patients, all of them. Rectal pinch biopsies may have included blood-derived T cells, especially in patients with overt colitis.

Rectal tissue came from one to two pinch biopsies taken at colonoscopy. The protocol was immunoSEQ multiplex PCR, while the TCRdb copy is restricted to in-frame clones and leaves out a portion. This sample has tens of thousands of clones, with roughly four fifths found just once. The sample taken for sequencing was gut tissue. The chain is built from TRBV6-4 and TRBJ2-4; D is unclear. This clonotype originated in a boy aged 10-17 years with severe ulcerative colitis. DNA for the CDR3: TGTGCCAGCAGTGATTTTCAGGTTAGGGACATTCAGTACTTC. Amino acids: CASSDFQVRDIQYF.